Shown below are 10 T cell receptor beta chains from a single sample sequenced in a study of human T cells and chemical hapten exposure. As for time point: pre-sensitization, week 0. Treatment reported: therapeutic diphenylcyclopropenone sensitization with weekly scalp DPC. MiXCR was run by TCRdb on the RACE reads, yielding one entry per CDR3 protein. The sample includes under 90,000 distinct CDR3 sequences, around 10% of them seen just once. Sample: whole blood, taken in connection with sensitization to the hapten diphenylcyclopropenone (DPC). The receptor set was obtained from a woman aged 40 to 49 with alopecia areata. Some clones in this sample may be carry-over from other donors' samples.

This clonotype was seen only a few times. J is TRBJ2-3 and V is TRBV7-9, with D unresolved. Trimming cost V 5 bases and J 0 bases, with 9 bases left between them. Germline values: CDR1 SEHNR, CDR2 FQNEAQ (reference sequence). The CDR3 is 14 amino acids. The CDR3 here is CASSPHLSTDTQYF. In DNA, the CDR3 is TGTGCCAGCAGCCCTCACCTCAGCACAGATACGCAGTATTTT.

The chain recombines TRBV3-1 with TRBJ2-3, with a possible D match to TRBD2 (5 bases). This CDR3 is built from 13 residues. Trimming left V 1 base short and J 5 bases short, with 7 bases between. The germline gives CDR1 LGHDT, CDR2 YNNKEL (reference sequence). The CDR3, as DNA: TGTGCCAGCAGCCAAGCTCGGGGAGATACGCAGTATTTT. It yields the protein CASSQARGDTQYF.

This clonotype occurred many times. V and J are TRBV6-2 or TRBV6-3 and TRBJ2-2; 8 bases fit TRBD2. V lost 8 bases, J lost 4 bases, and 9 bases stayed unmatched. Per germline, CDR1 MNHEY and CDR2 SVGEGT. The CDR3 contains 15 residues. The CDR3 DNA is TGTGCCAGCGGGATCCGGGGGGGCCTCACCGGGGAGCTGTTTTTT. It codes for CASGIRGGLTGELFF.

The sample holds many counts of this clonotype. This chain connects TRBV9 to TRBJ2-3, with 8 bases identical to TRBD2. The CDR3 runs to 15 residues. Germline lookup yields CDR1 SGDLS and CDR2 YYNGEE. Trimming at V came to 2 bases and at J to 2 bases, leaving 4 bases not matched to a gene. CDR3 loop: CASSVSLADTDTQYF. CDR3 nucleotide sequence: TGTGCCAGCAGCGTGTCACTAGCGGACACAGATACGCAGTATTTT. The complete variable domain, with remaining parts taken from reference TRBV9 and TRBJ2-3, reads DSGVTQTPKHLITATGQRVTLRCSPRSGDLSVYWYQQSLDQGLQFLIQYYNGEERAKGNILERFSAQQFPDLHSELNLSSLELGDSALYFCASSVSLADTDTQYFGPGTRLTVL.

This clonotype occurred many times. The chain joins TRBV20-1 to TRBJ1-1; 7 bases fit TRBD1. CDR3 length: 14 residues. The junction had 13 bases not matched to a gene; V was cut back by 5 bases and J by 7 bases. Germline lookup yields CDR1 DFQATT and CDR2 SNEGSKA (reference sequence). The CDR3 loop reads CSARPGMGQIEAFF. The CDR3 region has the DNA TGCAGTGCTCGACCCGGGATGGGACAGATTGAAGCTTTCTTT.

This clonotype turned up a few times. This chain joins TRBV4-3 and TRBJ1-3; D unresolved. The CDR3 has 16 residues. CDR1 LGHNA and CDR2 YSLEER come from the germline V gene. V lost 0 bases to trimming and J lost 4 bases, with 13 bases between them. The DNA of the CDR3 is TGCGCCAGCAGCCAAGATTCGAGGCTTGTGGGAAACACCATATATTTT. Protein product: CASSQDSRLVGNTIYF.

CDR3 residues: CASSQHGRGETQYF. The CDR3, as DNA: TGTGCCAGCAGCCAACATGGCAGGGGAGAGACCCAGTACTTC. The V and J genes are TRBV3-1 and TRBJ2-5, with a possible D match to TRBD1 (6 bases). Germline assignment: CDR1 LGHDT and CDR2 YNNKEL (reference sequence). The CDR3 sequence is 14 residues long. V dropped 2 bases and J dropped 4 bases, with 11 bases sitting between them.

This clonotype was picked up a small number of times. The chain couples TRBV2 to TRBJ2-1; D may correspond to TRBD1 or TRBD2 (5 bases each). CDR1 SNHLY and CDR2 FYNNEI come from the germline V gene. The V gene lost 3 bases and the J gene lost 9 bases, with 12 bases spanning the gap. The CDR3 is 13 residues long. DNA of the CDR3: TGTGCCAGCAGTGATCTAGGGACGGGTGAGCAGTTCTTC. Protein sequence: CASSDLGTGEQFF.

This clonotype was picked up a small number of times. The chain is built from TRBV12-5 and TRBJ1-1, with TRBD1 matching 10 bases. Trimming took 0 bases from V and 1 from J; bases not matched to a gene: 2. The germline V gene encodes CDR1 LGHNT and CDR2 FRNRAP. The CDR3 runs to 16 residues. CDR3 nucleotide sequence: TGTGCTAGTGGTTTGGTAGGGACAGGGGAGAACACTGAAGCTTTCTTT. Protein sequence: CASGLVGTGENTEAFF.

The CDR3 DNA sequence: TGTGCCAGCAGTCCCCGACAGGGGTGGGACAATGAGCAGTTCTTC. Protein sequence: CASSPRQGWDNEQFF. This sequence joins TRBV25-1 and TRBJ2-1; 8 nucleotides match TRBD1. This CDR3 comprises 15 residues. The germline V gene encodes CDR1 MGHDK and CDR2 SYGVNS. Trimming at V came to 5 bases and at J to 5 bases, leaving 8 bases not matched to a gene.